Here is one T cell receptor beta chain with its context. This CDR3 has 16 amino acids. Germline values: CDR1 MNHNY, CDR2 SVGAGI (reference sequence). Trimming removed 0 bases from V and 4 bases from J, with 13 bases in between. The method was immunoSEQ multiplex PCR; TCRdb's version includes in-frame clones alone and lacks a portion of them. This sample yields roughly 76,000 clones, of which around 94% are seen a single time; approximately 4.8% belongs to the top ten. This entry belongs to a study of control samples from healthy donors and cancer patients. Input material: blood. The receptor's source is a woman between 18 and 29 years old in good health. The chain uses TRBV6-6 and TRBJ2-1; D call uncertain. CDR3 sequence (DNA): TGTGCCAGCAGTTACTCTGACTCCTTCCTTTACAATGAGCAGTTCTTC. This translates into CASSYSDSFLYNEQFF.